Detailed here is one TCR beta chain. The antigen is undetermined. The donors, nominally healthy at sampling, likely had unrecorded immune exposures. V was clipped by 1 base and J by 4 bases; unmatched bases: 6. Germline V gene lookup returns CDR1 LGHNA and CDR2 YSLEER. The CDR3 covers 16 residues. This record belongs to a study of cytomegalovirus exposure and HLA in healthy donors. Study conclusions and caveats: In a later analysis, a missense DCLRE1C variant was linked to TCR beta V- and J-gene trimming. Accurate HLA-A and HLA-B prediction from TCR beta sequences was reported for most subjects. Sequencing depth roughly uniform across donors was assumed in presence/absence analyses.

PCR involved 60 Vbeta and 13 Jbeta primers. Here immunoSEQ multiplex PCR was the method, and the copy in TCRdb shows in-frame clones only, minus some. The sample includes about 140,000 clones, more than 60% seen only once; the top ten take 3.3%. The chain joins TRBV4-3 to TRBJ2-3; 9 positions match TRBD2. The sequence was obtained from a middle-aged man in good health and CMV-seronegative. Material: PBMCs. The CDR3: CASSQVRGGGPDTQYF. CDR3 nucleotides: TGCGCCAGCAGCCAAGTGCGCGGGGGGGGACCAGATACGCAGTATTTT.